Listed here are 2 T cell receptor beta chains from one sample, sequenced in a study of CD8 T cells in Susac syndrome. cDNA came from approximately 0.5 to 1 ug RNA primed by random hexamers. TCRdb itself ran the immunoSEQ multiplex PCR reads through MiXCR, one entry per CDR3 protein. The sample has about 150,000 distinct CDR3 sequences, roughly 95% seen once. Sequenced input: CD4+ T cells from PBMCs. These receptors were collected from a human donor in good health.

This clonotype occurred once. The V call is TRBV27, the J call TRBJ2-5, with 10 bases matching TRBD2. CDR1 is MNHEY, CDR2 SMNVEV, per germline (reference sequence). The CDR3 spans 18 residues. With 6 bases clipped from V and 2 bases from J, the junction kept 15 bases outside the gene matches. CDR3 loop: CASSRTPGLARPQETQYF. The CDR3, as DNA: TGTGCCAGCAGCCGTACCCCGGGACTAGCGAGACCTCAAGAGACCCAGTACTTC.

The CDR3 sequence: CASSTRTSGRGNEQFF. CDR3 nucleotides: TGTGCCAGCAGCACCAGGACTAGCGGGAGGGGGAATGAGCAGTTCTTC. The chain links TRBV5-6 to TRBJ2-1; 15 bases line up with TRBD2. The trim removed 4 bases at V and 7 bases at J, leaving 6 bases unmatched. Germline V CDR1 and CDR2: SGHDT, YYEEEE. The CDR3 has 16 residues.